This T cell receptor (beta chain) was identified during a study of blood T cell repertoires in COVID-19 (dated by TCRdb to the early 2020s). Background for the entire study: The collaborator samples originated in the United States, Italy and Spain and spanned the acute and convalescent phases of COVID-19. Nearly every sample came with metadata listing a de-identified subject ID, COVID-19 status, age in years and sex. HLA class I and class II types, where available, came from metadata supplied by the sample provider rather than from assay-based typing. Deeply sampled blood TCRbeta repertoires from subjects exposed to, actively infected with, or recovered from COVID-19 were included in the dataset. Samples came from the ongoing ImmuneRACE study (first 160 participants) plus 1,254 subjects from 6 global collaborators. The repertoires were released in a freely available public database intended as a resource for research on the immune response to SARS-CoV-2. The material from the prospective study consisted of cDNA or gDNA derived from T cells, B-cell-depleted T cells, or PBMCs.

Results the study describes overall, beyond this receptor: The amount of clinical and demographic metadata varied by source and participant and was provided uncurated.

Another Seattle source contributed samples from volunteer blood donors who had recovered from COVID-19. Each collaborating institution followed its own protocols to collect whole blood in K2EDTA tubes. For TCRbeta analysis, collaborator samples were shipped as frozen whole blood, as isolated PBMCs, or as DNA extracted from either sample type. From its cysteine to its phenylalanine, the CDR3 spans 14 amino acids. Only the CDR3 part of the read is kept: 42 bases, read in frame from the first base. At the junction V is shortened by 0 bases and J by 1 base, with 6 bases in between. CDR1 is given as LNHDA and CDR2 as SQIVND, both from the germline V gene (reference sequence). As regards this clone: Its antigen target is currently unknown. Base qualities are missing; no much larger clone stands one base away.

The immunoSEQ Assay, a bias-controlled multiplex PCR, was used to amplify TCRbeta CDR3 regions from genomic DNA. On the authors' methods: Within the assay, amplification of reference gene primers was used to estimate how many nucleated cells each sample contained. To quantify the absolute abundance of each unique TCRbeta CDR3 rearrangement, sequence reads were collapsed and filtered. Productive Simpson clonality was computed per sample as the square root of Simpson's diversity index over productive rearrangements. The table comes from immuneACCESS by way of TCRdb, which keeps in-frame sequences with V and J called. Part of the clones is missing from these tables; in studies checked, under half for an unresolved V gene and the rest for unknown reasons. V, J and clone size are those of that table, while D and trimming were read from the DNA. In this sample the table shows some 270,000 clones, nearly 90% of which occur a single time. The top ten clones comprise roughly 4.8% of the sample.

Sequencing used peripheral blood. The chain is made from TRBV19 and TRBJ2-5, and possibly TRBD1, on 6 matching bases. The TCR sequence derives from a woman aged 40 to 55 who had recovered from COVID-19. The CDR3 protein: CASSIEDSQETQYF. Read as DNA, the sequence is TGTGCCAGTAGTATAGAGGACAGCCAAGAGACCCAGTACTTC.